What follows are 9 T cell receptor beta chains derived from one specimen sequenced in a study of human T cells and chemical hapten exposure. TCRdb used MiXCR to reprocess the RACE reads, holding one entry per CDR3 protein. The repertoire consists of 65,000 or so distinct CDR3 sequences, with around 6.5% occurring once and the leading ten covering around 3.4%. Time point specified: healthy volunteer bleed at 6 weeks. Total RNA was isolated from unfractionated whole blood. Specimen: whole blood. These receptors were collected from a female donor in good health. Some clones in this sample may be carry-over from other donors' samples.

In this sample, this clonotype turned up many times. The chain recombines TRBV28 with TRBJ2-1, with D perhaps given as TRBD1 or TRBD2 (5 bases each). V gave up 6 bases and J gave up 4 bases, with 19 bases separating them. This CDR3 has 16 residues. The germline CDR1 and CDR2 sequences are MDHEN and SYDVKM. The chain's CDR3 is CASSPGTEDFYNEQFF. The CDR3 bases are TGTGCCAGCAGCCCCGGGACGGAAGATTTTTACAATGAGCAGTTCTTC.

The chain couples TRBV28 to TRBJ1-5; D is ambiguous. CDR3 length equals 14 residues. The germline CDR1 and CDR2 sequences are MDHEN and SYDVKM. Trimming removed 5 bases from V and 3 bases from J, with 11 bases in between. The CDR3 DNA sequence: TGTGCCAGCAGTACACGGGGATACAATCAGCCCCAGCATTTT. This gives the protein CASSTRGYNQPQHF.

This clonotype was recorded many times. V is TRBV20-1 and J is TRBJ2-3; D is possibly TRBD1 or TRBD2 (6 bases each). Germline V CDR1 and CDR2: DFQATT, SNEGSKA (reference sequence). Deletions cut 2 bases from V and 2 bases from J, with 20 bases between. This CDR3 is 17 amino acids long. The CDR3 nucleotides read TGCAGTGCTAGAAAAACTTTCCGGGCGGGACACACAGATACGCAGTATTTT. This gives the protein CSARKTFRAGHTDTQYF.

This clonotype was detected only a few times. The chain combines TRBV4-3 with TRBJ2-1; TRBD2 matches 9 bases. Losses at the gene ends were 0 bases for V and 9 bases for J; bases not matched to a gene: 9. The CDR3 consists of 16 residues. Germline V gene data show CDR1 as LGHNA and CDR2 as YSLEER. Written as DNA, the CDR3 is TGCGCCAGCAGCCAAGATCTGGGACTAGCCGGGGGTGAGCAGTTCTTC. Translating gives CASSQDLGLAGGEQFF.

This clonotype came up many times. The CDR3 here is CASSRRTSGIYNEQFF. In DNA, the CDR3 is TGTGCCAGCAGCCGTCGGACTAGCGGGATCTACAATGAGCAGTTCTTC. The chain is built from TRBV28 and TRBJ2-1; the match to TRBD2 covers 12 bases. The CDR3 loop spans 16 amino acids. Germline V lookup: CDR1 MDHEN, CDR2 SYDVKM. The V segment lost 6 bases and the J segment 3 bases; nucleotides outside the gene matches: 6.

In its sample, this clonotype was seen a few times. The CDR3 sequence: CASSVTAQEGTQYF. Here the CDR3 DNA reads TGTGCCAGCAGCGTGACAGCTCAAGAGGGGACCCAGTACTTC. The chain links TRBV9 to TRBJ2-5, with D perhaps being TRBD1 or TRBD2 (5 bases each). V gave up 2 bases and J gave up 7 bases, with 15 bases separating them. This CDR3 region has 14 residues. Germline V gene sequence: CDR1 SGDLS, CDR2 YYNGEE.

This clonotype was recorded many times. This rearrangement joins TRBV5-1 to TRBJ2-1; 7 nucleotides line up with TRBD2. CDR1 is SGHRS, CDR2 YFSETQ, per germline. The trim removed 5 bases at V and 9 bases at J, leaving 20 bases unmatched. The CDR3 spans 17 residues. The CDR3 spells CASSDSGKIGDLAEQFF. The CDR3 nucleotides read TGCGCCAGCAGTGACAGCGGGAAGATCGGAGACCTAGCTGAGCAGTTCTTC.

This clonotype was found many times. The CDR3 DNA sequence: TGCAGTGCTAGAAGTTCCCAAGAGTTGAACACTGAAGCTTTCTTT. Amino acids: CSARSSQELNTEAFF. The chain carries TRBV20-1 and TRBJ1-1; no reliable D call. Per the germline V gene, CDR1 is DFQATT and CDR2 is SNEGSKA (reference sequence). V was trimmed by 2 bases and J by 0 bases, leaving 13 bases between them. CDR3 length: 15 amino acids.

The table lists this clonotype with a few counts. The V call is TRBV20-1, the J call TRBJ2-7, with D tentatively TRBD1 (5 bases). The CDR3 consists of 12 residues. Germline CDR1 and CDR2: DFQATT and SNEGSKA (reference sequence). V was cut by 7 bases and J by 4 bases, with 14 bases left in between. CDR3 nucleotides: TGCAGTGTTCAGGACACGAAGTACGAGCAGTACTTC. Amino acids: CSVQDTKYEQYF.